Below are 32 T cell receptor beta chains sequenced from a single sample in a study of blood T cell repertoires in COVID-19. Repertoires were generated with immunoSEQ multiplex PCR, while TCRdb's copy carries only in-frame clones and drops some. The repertoire holds 250,000 or so clones, about 84% seen once, with more than 2% in the top ten. The sample was PBMCs or T cells enriched from blood (not recorded which). The source is a woman in her fifties or sixties who had recovered from COVID-19.

This clone turned up a few times. CDR3 sequence (DNA): TGCAGCGTTCGGGCAGGCGGAGGTAATTCACCCCTCCACTTT. Residues: CSVRAGGGNSPLHF. The genes are TRBV29-1 and TRBJ1-6; D not certain. The CDR3 runs 14 residues. Trimming left V 5 bases short and J 6 bases short, with 14 bases between. Germline V CDR1 and CDR2: SQVTM, ANQGSEA.

This chain connects TRBV4-3 to TRBJ2-4; TRBD2 might be the D (7 bases). V lost 0 bases and J 6 bases, leaving 15 bases between the germline ends. Germline V gene lookup returns CDR1 LGHNA and CDR2 YSLEER. CDR3 length equals 16 residues. CDR3 coding DNA: TGCGCCAGCAGCCAAGAACGCGCGGGGGCCGTAAACATTCAGTACTTC. Protein: CASSQERAGAVNIQYF.

The V gene is TRBV7-2, the J gene TRBJ1-4, with D unclear. This CDR3 region has 15 residues. The V and J ends lost 1 base and 1 base respectively, with 7 bases between them. Germline V gene data show CDR1 as SGHTA and CDR2 as FQGNSA. The CDR3 DNA is TGTGCCAGCAGCTTAGTCGGGGTAACTAATGAAAAACTGTTTTTT. The encoded protein is CASSLVGVTNEKLFF.

This chain uses TRBV10-1 with TRBJ2-3; 11 bases are shared with TRBD1. V was pared by 8 bases and J by 5 bases, with 9 bases of the junction left unmatched. Germline values: CDR1 WNHNN, CDR2 SYGVQD (reference sequence). The CDR3 extends over 15 amino acids. The CDR3 DNA reads TGCGCCAGCCCCGGAGGACAGGGGGCGGGAGATACGCAGTATTTT. Protein sequence: CASPGGQGAGDTQYF.

This clone was recorded only once. This chain connects TRBV9 to TRBJ1-2; D is uncertain. CDR3 size: 15 residues. The germline CDR1 and CDR2 sequences are SGDLS and YYNGEE. V was pared by 4 bases and J by 0 bases, with 13 bases between. CDR3 residues: CASSLLSETNYGYTF. The CDR3 DNA follows: TGTGCCAGCAGCCTTCTCAGTGAAACTAACTATGGCTACACCTTC. The variable domain in full, with the rest retrieved from reference TRBV9 and TRBJ1-2, is DSGVTQTPKHLITATGQRVTLRCSPRSGDLSVYWYQQSLDQGLQFLIQYYNGEERAKGNILERFSAQQFPDLHSELNLSSLELGDSALYFCASSLLSETNYGYTFGSGTRLTVV.

In this sample, this clone turned up once. This chain uses TRBV28 with TRBJ2-1; no reliable D call. The germline V gene encodes CDR1 MDHEN and CDR2 SYDVKM. The CDR3 loop spans 13 amino acids. Deletions cut 7 bases from V and 1 base from J, with 8 bases between. In DNA form, the CDR3 reads TGTGCCAGCATGAGGTCGTCCTACAATGAGCAGTTCTTC. Amino acids: CASMRSSYNEQFF. The variable domain in full, with the rest retrieved from reference TRBV28 and TRBJ2-1, is DVKVTQSSRYLVKRTGEKVFLECVQDMDHENMFWYRQDPGLGLRLIYFSYDVKMKEKGDIPEGYSVSREKKERFSLILESASTNQTSMYLCASMRSSYNEQFFGPGTRLTVL.

The rearrangement links TRBV5-4 to TRBJ1-6; D is uncertain. This CDR3 region has 13 residues. Germline CDR1 reads SGHNT; CDR2 reads YYREEE (reference sequence). Trimming removed 10 bases at V and 5 bases at J, with 13 bases between. The CDR3 DNA sequence: TGTGCCTCTAAGGGAGTAGATAATTCACCCCTCCACTTT. Translation: CASKGVDNSPLHF.

This clone was picked up one time. V gene TRBV5-4 combines with J gene TRBJ2-3; TRBD2 agrees at 11 bases. J lost 6 bases, V lost 2 bases, and 11 bases had no gene match. CDR1 and CDR2 from the germline V gene are SGHNT and YYREEE (reference sequence). The CDR3 totals 17 residues. The CDR3 DNA sequence: TGTGCCAGCAGCTTACTCGAAATAGCGGGAGGGTACGATACGCAGTATTTT. Residues: CASSLLEIAGGYDTQYF. The full variable domain, rest sourced from reference TRBV5-4 and TRBJ2-3, is ETGVTQSPTHLIKTRGQQVTLRCSSQSGHNTVSWYQQALGQGPQFIFQYYREEENGRGNFPPRFSGLQFPNYSSELNVNALELDDSALYLCASSLLEIAGGYDTQYFGPGTRLTVL.

The chain links TRBV7-2 to TRBJ2-3, with 8 bases fitting TRBD2. Germline CDR1 reads SGHTA; CDR2 reads FQGNSA. V was pared by 1 base and J by 5 bases, with 2 bases of the junction left unmatched. This CDR3 has 14 amino acids. The DNA for the CDR3 is TGTGCCAGCAGCTTAGTGAGCGGGAGAGATACGCAGTATTTT. Amino acids: CASSLVSGRDTQYF.

Here the CDR3 DNA reads TGTGCCAGCAGCCCGGGAAGTAACACTGAAGCTTTCTTT. Translated, it gives CASSPGSNTEAFF. The rearrangement links TRBV7-2 to TRBJ1-1; D not resolved. The V gene lost 5 bases and the J gene lost 2 bases, with 9 bases spanning the gap. CDR1 is SGHTA, CDR2 FQGNSA, per germline. The CDR3 loop spans 13 amino acids.

This chain connects TRBV25-1 to TRBJ1-2; D is uncertain. The germline CDR1 and CDR2 sequences are MGHDK and SYGVNS. The V end lost 1 base, the J end lost 1 base, and 7 bases lay between the germline ends. This CDR3 contains 14 residues. For the CDR3, the DNA is TGTGCCAGCAGTGAATTTGGCAGTAACTATGGCTACACCTTC. It specifies CASSEFGSNYGYTF.

The gene calls are TRBV4-3 and TRBJ2-3; a weak D match, TRBD1 (5 bases). CDR1 and CDR2 (germline): LGHNA, YSLEER. V was shortened by 3 bases and J by 4 bases, with 20 bases between the two germline ends. The CDR3 length is 17 residues. The CDR3 sequence: CASSQPGAGNRPDTQYF. CDR3 DNA: TGCGCCAGCAGCCAGCCTGGGGCAGGTAACCGCCCAGATACGCAGTATTTT.

This chain links TRBV2 with TRBJ1-2, with 7 bases fitting TRBD1. CDR1 and CDR2 (germline): SNHLY, FYNNEI. Trimming at V came to 5 bases and at J to 0 bases, leaving 6 bases not matched to a gene. The CDR3 spans 15 residues. The CDR3, as DNA: TGTGCCAGCAGTCCGACAGGGTACGCTAACTATGGCTACACCTTC. Translated, it gives CASSPTGYANYGYTF.

The chain carries TRBV2 and TRBJ1-2; D is uncertain. The length of the CDR3 is 12 residues. V shed 6 bases and J shed 2 bases, with 7 bases lying between them. Germline CDR1 SNHLY, CDR2 FYNNEI. In DNA, the CDR3 is TGTGCCAGCAGCGAGGTGAACTATGGCTACACCTTC. Protein sequence: CASSEVNYGYTF. Full variable domain (missing parts from reference TRBV2 and TRBJ1-2): EPEVTQTPSHQVTQMGQEVILRCVPISNHLYFYWYRQILGQKVEFLVSFYNNEISEKSEIFDDQFSVERPDGSNFTLKIRSTKLEDSAMYFCASSEVNYGYTFGSGTRLTVV.

This clone occurred once. The V call is TRBV2, the J call TRBJ2-3, with TRBD1 as a possible D gene (6 bases). Deletions cut 1 base from V and 6 bases from J, with 17 bases between. This CDR3 is built from 16 residues. Per the germline V gene, CDR1 is SNHLY and CDR2 is FYNNEI. The CDR3 nucleotides read TGTGCCAGCAGTGAAGTCAGGGGCTACCCCGATGATACGCAGTATTTT. Translation: CASSEVRGYPDDTQYF.

In its sample, this clone was seen once. The chain recombines TRBV11-3 with TRBJ2-5; 7 bases line up with TRBD2. This CDR3 is built from 13 residues. Germline CDR1 is SGHNT and CDR2 is YENEEA. J lost 4 bases, V lost 1 base, and 0 bases had no gene match. This chain's CDR3 is CASSLAGGETQYF. The CDR3 nucleotides read TGTGCCAGCAGCTTAGCGGGGGGAGAGACCCAGTACTTC.

This clone was seen once. The CDR3 loop reads CASSFTGRNEQFF. CDR3 nucleotide sequence: TGTGCCAGCAGCTTTACCGGGAGAAATGAGCAGTTCTTC. This sequence joins TRBV7-9 and TRBJ2-1; tentative D call: TRBD2 (6 bases). Germline V gives CDR1 SEHNR, CDR2 FQNEAQ (reference sequence). This CDR3 is 13 amino acids long. The germline V and J ends were trimmed by 3 bases and 7 bases, with 10 bases remaining between them.

V gene TRBV18 combines with J gene TRBJ2-2, with a tentative D call TRBD2 (6 bases). The CDR3 covers 15 residues. V lost 4 bases and J lost 8, with 17 bases in between. CDR1 and CDR2 (germline): KGHSH, LQKENI. CDR3 loop: CASSLGRTTGGELFF. The CDR3 nucleotides read TGTGCCAGCTCACTAGGAAGGACTACAGGAGGGGAGCTGTTTTTT.

This chain links TRBV6-5 with TRBJ2-1, with TRBD2 identical over 10 bases. CDR3 length: 15 amino acids. Germline CDR1 reads MNHEY; CDR2 reads SVGAGI. The junction had 12 bases not matched to a gene; V was cut back by 7 bases and J by 9 bases. The CDR3 DNA follows: TGTGCCAGCACCGATGGGGCTAGCGGGAGTTTTGAGCAGTTCTTC. Its translation is CASTDGASGSFEQFF.

The rearrangement joins TRBV21-1 to TRBJ1-3; no check of the table's D call, TRBD1, against the DNA was made. TRBV21-1 is a documented pseudogene. The CDR3 loop spans 16 amino acids. The CDR3 bases are TGTGCCAGCCCCAAATCGGACAGGGCCTCTGGAAACACCATATATTTT. Its translation: CASPKSDRASGNTIYF.

This clone was detected only once. The genes are TRBV23-1 and TRBJ2-5; D might be TRBD2 (7 bases). TRBV23-1 is placed among ORFs of uncertain function. The CDR3 has 14 residues. V was clipped by 7 bases and J by 4 bases, with 16 bases between them. CDR3 amino acids: CASTQKGGRETQYF. The CDR3 nucleotides read TGCGCCAGCACGCAGAAGGGGGGGAGAGAGACCCAGTACTTC.

J is TRBJ2-3 and V is TRBV5-6, with 11 nucleotides matching TRBD2. The V segment lost 4 bases and the J segment 5 bases; nucleotides outside the gene matches: 18. This CDR3 has 19 residues. The germline CDR1 and CDR2 sequences are SGHDT and YYEEEE. The chain's CDR3 is CASSPPGIGIAGGRDTQYF. The CDR3 nucleotides read TGTGCCAGCAGCCCCCCGGGGATAGGGATAGCGGGGGGGCGAGATACGCAGTATTTT. Full variable domain (rest looked up from reference TRBV5-6 and TRBJ2-3): DAGVTQSPTHLIKTRGQQVTLRCSPKSGHDTVSWYQQALGQGPQFIFQYYEEEERQRGNFPDRFSGHQFPNYSSELNVNALLLGDSALYLCASSPPGIGIAGGRDTQYFGPGTRLTVL.

V is TRBV15 and J is TRBJ2-5, with 9 bases identical to TRBD1. V gave up 5 bases and J gave up 3 bases; unmatched junction bases: 4. Germline V gene lookup returns CDR1 LNHNV and CDR2 YYDKDF (reference sequence). The CDR3 extends over 14 amino acids. CDR3 sequence reads: CATSPRDREETQYF. Written as DNA, the CDR3 is TGTGCCACCAGCCCCCGGGACAGGGAAGAGACCCAGTACTTC.

The CDR3 bases are TGTGCCAGCAGTTGGCGGGGGGCAGCAGATACGCAGTATTTT. Protein: CASSWRGAADTQYF. This rearrangement joins TRBV2 to TRBJ2-3; 8 nucleotides align to TRBD2. The CDR3 totals 14 residues. V dropped 5 bases and J dropped 4; count of bases not matched to a gene: 5. CDR1 and CDR2 from the germline V gene are SNHLY and FYNNEI.

V is TRBV7-3 and J is TRBJ1-1; the D gene is possibly TRBD1 (5 bases). CDR1 is SGHTA and CDR2 is FQGTGA in the germline V gene. The CDR3 has 13 amino acids. The V and J ends lost 6 bases and 0 bases respectively, with 8 bases between them. In DNA form, the CDR3 reads TGTGCCAGCAGACGGGGGATGAACACTGAAGCTTTCTTT. It encodes CASRRGMNTEAFF.

The chain employs TRBV7-3 and TRBJ2-3, with 9 bases matching TRBD2. The V segment lost 5 bases and the J segment 1 base; nucleotides outside the gene matches: 4. The germline CDR1 and CDR2 sequences are SGHTA and FQGTGA. CDR3 length equals 15 residues. CDR3 DNA: TGTGCCAGCAGCCTAGCGGGGACACGCACAGATACGCAGTATTTT. This translates into CASSLAGTRTDTQYF.

V is TRBV5-1 and J is TRBJ1-5; TRBD1 is a possible D gene (6 bases). CDR3 length: 18 residues. Trimming pared 4 bases from V and 1 base from J, leaving 21 bases between. The germline V gene has CDR1 SGHRS and CDR2 YFSETQ. CDR3 sequence: CASSPWSGEGWSNQPQHF. Here the CDR3 DNA reads TGCGCCAGCAGCCCGTGGTCAGGGGAGGGATGGAGCAATCAGCCCCAGCATTTT.

With respect to this clone: Additional DNA sequences in this sample encode the identical CDR3. The chain uses TRBV5-1 and TRBJ1-2, with 8 positions matching TRBD1. The trim removed 4 bases at V and 2 bases at J, leaving 4 bases unmatched. Germline-derived CDR1 and CDR2 are SGHRS and YFSETQ. This CDR3 contains 14 residues. CDR3: CASSLGQANYGYTF. The CDR3 DNA is TGCGCCAGCAGCCTGGGACAGGCCAACTATGGCTACACCTTC.

Details on this clone: In the same sample, other DNA sequences code for this CDR3. This rearrangement joins TRBV9 to TRBJ1-2; TRBD1 is a possible D gene (5 bases). V was trimmed by 0 bases and J by 5 bases, leaving 8 bases between them. Germline-derived CDR1 and CDR2 are SGDLS and YYNGEE. The CDR3 is 13 amino acids. CDR3: CASSVGQGYGYTF. The DNA of the CDR3 is TGTGCCAGCAGCGTAGGGCAGGGATATGGCTACACCTTC.

This chain connects TRBV14 to TRBJ2-1, with 9 bases identical to TRBD2. The germline V gene encodes CDR1 SGHDN and CDR2 FVKESK. The CDR3 runs to 16 residues. V was clipped by 3 bases and J by 0 bases; unmatched bases: 3. CDR3 coding DNA: TGTGCCAGCAGCCAGATAGCGGGGGCCTCCTACAATGAGCAGTTCTTC. Translating gives CASSQIAGASYNEQFF.

The CDR3 nucleotides read TGTGCCAGCAGATTTTACGAAGCGGGGAGGGAGGAGCAGTTCTTC. Translated: CASRFYEAGREEQFF. This chain connects TRBV28 to TRBJ2-1, with 7 bases aligning to TRBD2. Germline lookup yields CDR1 MDHEN and CDR2 SYDVKM. V lost 6 bases and J lost 10; bases outside the gene matches: 15. This CDR3 comprises 15 residues.

The V and J genes are TRBV29-1 and TRBJ1-5; TRBD1 matches 7 bases. This CDR3 region has 13 residues. Trimming cost V 6 bases and J 4 bases; bases outside gene matches: 6. Germline-derived CDR1 and CDR2 are SQVTM and ANQGSEA. CDR3 nucleotides: TGCAGCGTCAGGACAGGAGAGAATCAGCCCCAGCATTTT. Encoded protein: CSVRTGENQPQHF.